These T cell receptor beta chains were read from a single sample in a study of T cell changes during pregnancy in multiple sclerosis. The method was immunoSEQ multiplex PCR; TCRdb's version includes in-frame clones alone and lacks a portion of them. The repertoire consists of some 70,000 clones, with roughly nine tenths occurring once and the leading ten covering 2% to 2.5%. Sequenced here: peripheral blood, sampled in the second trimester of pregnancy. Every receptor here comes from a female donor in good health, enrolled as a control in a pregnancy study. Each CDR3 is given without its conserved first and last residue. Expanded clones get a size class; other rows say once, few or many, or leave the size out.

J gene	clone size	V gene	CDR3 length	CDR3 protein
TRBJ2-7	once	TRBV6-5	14	ASSYSTGYGRYEQY
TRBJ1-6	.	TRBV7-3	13	ASSLGPGQGAPLH
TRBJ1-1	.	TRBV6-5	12	ASSGSSLYTEAF
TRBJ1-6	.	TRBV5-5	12	ASHSLEYNSPLH
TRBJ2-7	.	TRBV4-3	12	ASSQAGGSHEQY
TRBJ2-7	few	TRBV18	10	ASSPELYEQY
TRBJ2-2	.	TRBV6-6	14	ASSYGPLFGTGELF
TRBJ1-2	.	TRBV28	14	ASSLSHTRTGRGYT
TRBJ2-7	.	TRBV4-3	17	ASSQDLTLQAGDTYEQY
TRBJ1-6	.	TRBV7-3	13	ASSLVGVGNSPLH
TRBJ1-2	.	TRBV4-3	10	ASSQGQGGYT
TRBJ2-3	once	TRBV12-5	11	ASGLTGTDTQY
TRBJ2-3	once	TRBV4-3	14	ASSQDYRGGADTQY
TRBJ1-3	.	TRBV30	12	AWDRGASGNTIY
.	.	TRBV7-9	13	ASSFQGPGTGELF
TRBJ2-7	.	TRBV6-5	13	ASSYRDRSSYEQY